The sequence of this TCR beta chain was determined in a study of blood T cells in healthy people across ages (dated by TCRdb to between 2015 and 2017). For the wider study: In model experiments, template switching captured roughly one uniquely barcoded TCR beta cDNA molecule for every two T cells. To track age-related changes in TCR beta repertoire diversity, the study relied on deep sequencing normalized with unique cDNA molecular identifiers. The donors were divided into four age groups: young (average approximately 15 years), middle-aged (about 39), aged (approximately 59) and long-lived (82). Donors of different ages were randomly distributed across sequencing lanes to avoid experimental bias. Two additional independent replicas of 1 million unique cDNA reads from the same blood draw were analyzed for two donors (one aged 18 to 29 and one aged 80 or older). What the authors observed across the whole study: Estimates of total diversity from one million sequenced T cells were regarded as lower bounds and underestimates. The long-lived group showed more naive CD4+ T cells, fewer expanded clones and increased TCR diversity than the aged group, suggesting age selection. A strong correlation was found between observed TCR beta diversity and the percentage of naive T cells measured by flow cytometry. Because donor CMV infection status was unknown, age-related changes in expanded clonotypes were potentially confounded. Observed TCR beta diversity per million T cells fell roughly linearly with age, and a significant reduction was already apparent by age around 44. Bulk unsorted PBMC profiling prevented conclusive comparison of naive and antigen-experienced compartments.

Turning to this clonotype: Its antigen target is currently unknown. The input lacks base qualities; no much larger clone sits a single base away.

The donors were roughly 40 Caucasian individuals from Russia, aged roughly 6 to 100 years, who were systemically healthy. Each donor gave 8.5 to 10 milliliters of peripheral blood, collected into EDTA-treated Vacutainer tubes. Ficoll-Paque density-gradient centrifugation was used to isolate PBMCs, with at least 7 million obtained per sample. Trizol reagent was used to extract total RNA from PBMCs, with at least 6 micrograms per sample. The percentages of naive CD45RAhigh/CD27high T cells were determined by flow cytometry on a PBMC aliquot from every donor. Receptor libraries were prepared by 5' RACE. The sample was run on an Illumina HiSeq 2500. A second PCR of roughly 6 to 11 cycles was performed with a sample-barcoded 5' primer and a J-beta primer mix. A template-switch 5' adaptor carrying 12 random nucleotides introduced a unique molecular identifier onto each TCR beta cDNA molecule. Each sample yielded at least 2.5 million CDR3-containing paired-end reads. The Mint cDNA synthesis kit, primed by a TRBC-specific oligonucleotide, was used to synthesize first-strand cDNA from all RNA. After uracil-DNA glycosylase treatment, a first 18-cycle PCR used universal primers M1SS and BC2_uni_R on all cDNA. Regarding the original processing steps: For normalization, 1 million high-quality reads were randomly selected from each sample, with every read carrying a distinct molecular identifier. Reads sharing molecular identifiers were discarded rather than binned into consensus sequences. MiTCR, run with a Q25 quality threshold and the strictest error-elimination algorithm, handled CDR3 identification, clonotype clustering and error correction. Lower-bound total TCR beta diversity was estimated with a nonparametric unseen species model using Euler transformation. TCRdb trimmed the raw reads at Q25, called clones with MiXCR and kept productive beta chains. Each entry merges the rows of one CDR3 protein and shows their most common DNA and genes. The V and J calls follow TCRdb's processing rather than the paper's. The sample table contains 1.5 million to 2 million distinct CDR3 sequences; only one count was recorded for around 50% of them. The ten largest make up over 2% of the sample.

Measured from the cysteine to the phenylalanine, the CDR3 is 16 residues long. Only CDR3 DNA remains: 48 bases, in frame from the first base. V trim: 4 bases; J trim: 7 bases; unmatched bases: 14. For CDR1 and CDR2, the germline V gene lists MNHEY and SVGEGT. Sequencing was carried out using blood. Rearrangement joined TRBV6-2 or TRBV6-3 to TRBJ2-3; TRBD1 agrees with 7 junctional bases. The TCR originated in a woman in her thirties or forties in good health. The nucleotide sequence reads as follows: TGTGCCAGCAGTTCGAGGGACAGCGCTCCTCTGAATACGCAGTATTTT. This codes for CASSSRDSAPLNTQYF.